This passage covers 24 T cell receptor beta chains from one sample sequenced in a study of PD-L1 blockade in urothelial cancer. The repertoire was sequenced with immunoSEQ multiplex PCR; TCRdb's copy has only in-frame clones and lacks some. The sample consists of almost 90,000 clones, around 83% of them appearing once. Noted time point: pretreatment peripheral blood. The starting material was PBMCs, obtained around atezolizumab (anti-PD-L1) treatment. The receptors originated from a man in his 60s with urothelial cancer.

There are a few counts of this clone. The genes are TRBV7-9 and TRBJ2-1; TRBD2 matches at 9 bases. The CDR3 consists of 15 residues. Per the germline V gene, CDR1 is SEHNR and CDR2 is FQNEAQ (reference sequence). J gave up 7 bases and V 1 base, and 5 bases lay outside the gene matches. The CDR3, as DNA: TGTGCCAGCAGCTTAGTTGCGGGGGGGCGAAATGAGCAGTTCTTC. This gives the protein CASSLVAGGRNEQFF.

This chain links TRBV28 with TRBJ1-4, with 8 bases aligning to TRBD1. The CDR3 runs 12 residues. From germline, CDR1 is MDHEN and CDR2 SYDVKM. With 8 bases clipped from V and 8 bases from J, the junction kept 4 bases outside the gene matches. The CDR3 nucleotides read TGTGCCAGCGGAGGGGACAGGGAAAAACTGTTTTTT. This sequence encodes CASGGDREKLFF.

This clone was found a few times. V gene TRBV7-6 combines with J gene TRBJ2-3; 12 bases are a match to TRBD1. The CDR3 has 15 residues. In germline, CDR1 is SGHVS, CDR2 FNYEAQ. After removal of 4 bases from V and 5 bases from J, the junction contained 4 bases not matched to a gene. CDR3: CASSSGQGAVDTQYF. Written as DNA, the CDR3 is TGTGCCAGCAGCTCGGGACAGGGGGCGGTAGATACGCAGTATTTT. Full variable domain (missing parts from reference TRBV7-6 and TRBJ2-3): GAGVSQSPRYKVTKRGQDVALRCDPISGHVSLYWYRQALGQGPEFLTYFNYEAQQDKSGLPNDRFSAERPEGSISTLTIQRTEQRDSAMYRCASSSGQGAVDTQYFGPGTRLTVL.

The chain couples TRBV10-3 to TRBJ2-7; 9 bases map to TRBD1. Germline V gives CDR1 ENHRY, CDR2 SYGVKD. After removal of 11 bases from V and 1 base from J, the junction contained 6 bases not matched to a gene. CDR3 size: 13 residues. DNA for the CDR3: TGTGCCGCAAGGGACAGGGTTTCCTACGAGCAGTACTTC. Amino acids: CAARDRVSYEQYF.

The chain combines TRBV11-2 with TRBJ1-1; weak D call: TRBD1 (6 bases). Germline CDR1 reads SGHAT; CDR2 reads FQNNGV. The CDR3 length is 15 residues. Deletions cut 5 bases from V and 10 bases from J, with 23 bases between. The chain's CDR3 is CASSPVNFQGLAAFF. In nucleotides, the CDR3 is TGTGCCAGCAGCCCAGTAAACTTTCAGGGGCTGGCAGCTTTCTTT.

V and J are TRBV11-2 and TRBJ2-7, with 8 bases fitting TRBD2. This CDR3 contains 15 residues. Germline V gives CDR1 SGHAT, CDR2 FQNNGV. V lost 1 base to trimming and J lost 0 bases; unmatched junction nucleotides: 2. The CDR3 sequence: CASSLGTSGSYEQYF. The CDR3 nucleotides read TGTGCCAGCAGCTTAGGTACTAGCGGCTCCTACGAGCAGTACTTC.

Comments on this clone: At one end, the junction sequence differs from germline, possibly due to a read error. J is TRBJ1-3 and V is TRBV4-1; D not certain. CDR1 MGHRA and CDR2 YSYEKL come from the germline V gene. This CDR3 comprises 13 residues. The CDR3 protein is CASSQDGLRYPHF. DNA for the CDR3: TGCGCCAGCAGCCAAGATGGCCTGAGGTATCCCCATTTT.

V and J are TRBV27 and TRBJ2-7; TRBD2 matches at 12 bases. The CDR3 has 15 residues. Germline-derived CDR1 and CDR2 are MNHEY and SMNVEV (reference sequence). Trimming cost V 5 bases and J 11 bases; bases outside gene matches: 13. CDR3 amino acids: CASSQGTSGRLDEYF. The CDR3, as DNA: TGTGCCAGCAGTCAAGGGACTAGCGGGCGCCTTGACGAGTACTTC.

J is TRBJ1-3 and V is TRBV6-5, with D perhaps TRBD1 (5 bases). Trimming stripped 0 bases from V and 4 bases from J, with 7 bases between. The CDR3 covers 14 residues. Germline assignment: CDR1 MNHEY and CDR2 SVGAGI. The CDR3 coding sequence is TGTGCCAGCAGTTACTCGCCAGGGGGAAACACCATATATTTT. This encodes CASSYSPGGNTIYF.

V gene TRBV28 combines with J gene TRBJ2-1; TRBD1 agrees at 9 bases. The ends lost 5 bases at V and 6 bases at J; junction bases unmatched: 8. This CDR3 comprises 15 residues. Germline CDR1 MDHEN, CDR2 SYDVKM. CDR3 amino acids: CASSAGGQGGNEQFF. The CDR3 nucleotides are TGTGCCAGCAGTGCCGGGGGACAGGGAGGCAATGAGCAGTTCTTC.

This clone appeared a few times. Other DNA sequences in this sample translate to the same CDR3. This chain links TRBV2 with TRBJ2-1, with 9 bases aligning to TRBD1. The CDR3 is 15 residues long. V shed 2 bases and J 4 bases; nucleotides not matched to a gene: 3. Germline V CDR1 and CDR2: SNHLY, FYNNEI. In DNA form, the CDR3 reads TGTGCCAGCAGTGAATCGGGACAGGGATACAATGAGCAGTTCTTC. It encodes CASSESGQGYNEQFF.

This clone was found a few times. This sequence joins TRBV9 and TRBJ2-2, with 11 nucleotides matching TRBD2. Germline CDR1 reads SGDLS; CDR2 reads YYNGEE. V lost 2 bases and J lost 0; bases outside the gene matches: 6. The length of the CDR3 is 18 residues. The CDR3 coding sequence is TGTGCCAGCAGCGTGCATGGACTAGCGGGTGCGAACACCGGGGAGCTGTTTTTT. Protein product: CASSVHGLAGANTGELFF.

The chain combines TRBV4-1 with TRBJ2-5, with 7 nucleotides matching TRBD1. Germline V CDR1 and CDR2: MGHRA, YSYEKL. CDR3 size: 16 residues. The V gene end was trimmed by 4 bases and the J gene end by 5 bases; junction bases not matched to a gene: 13. DNA for the CDR3: TGCGCCAGCAGCCTCGTCTCGACAGGGCTAGGGGAGACCCAGTACTTC. Protein sequence: CASSLVSTGLGETQYF.

The chain links TRBV7-2 to TRBJ2-1; D remains unclear. Trimming removed 1 base from V and 4 bases from J, with 11 bases in between. Looked up from germline, CDR1 is SGHTA and CDR2 is FQGNSA. CDR3 length: 15 amino acids. CDR3 coding DNA: TGTGCCAGCAGCTTAGACAGTCAGTTTTACAATGAGCAGTTCTTC. As protein: CASSLDSQFYNEQFF.

This chain links TRBV6-5 with TRBJ2-3; D is perhaps TRBD1 (7 bases). CDR1 is MNHEY and CDR2 is SVGAGI in the germline V gene. The CDR3 totals 16 residues. V was clipped by 3 bases and J by 2 bases, with 15 bases between them. CDR3: CASSYQGGMTTDTQYF. CDR3 DNA sequence: TGTGCCAGCAGTTATCAGGGGGGAATGACCACAGATACGCAGTATTTT.

CDR3 residues: CASSLLAGGVADTQYF. The DNA of the CDR3 is TGTGCCAGCAGCTTATTAGCGGGGGGGGTGGCAGATACGCAGTATTTT. This chain uses TRBV7-2 with TRBJ2-3; 11 bases are shared with TRBD2. Germline-derived CDR1 and CDR2 are SGHTA and FQGNSA. This CDR3 spans 16 amino acids. Germline trimming cut 2 bases from V and 4 bases from J; bases unmatched to any gene: 5.

Worth noting for this clone: Other DNA sequences in the sample encode the same CDR3. The V and J genes are TRBV5-1 and TRBJ2-1; no definite D call. Germline V gives CDR1 SGHRS, CDR2 YFSETQ. V lost 0 bases and J 0 bases, leaving 7 bases between the germline ends. CDR3 length: 15 amino acids. The CDR3 DNA follows: TGCGCCAGCAGCTTGGCAGGTTCCTCCTACAATGAGCAGTTCTTC. Translating gives CASSLAGSSYNEQFF.

The V gene is TRBV15, the J gene TRBJ2-6; D gene ambiguous. Deletions cut 1 base from V and 1 base from J, with 17 bases between. The CDR3 has 19 residues. Per the germline V gene, CDR1 is LNHNV and CDR2 is YYDKDF (reference sequence). The CDR3, as DNA: TGTGCCACCAGCAGAGCATGGGCCACCCTGGGTTCTGGGGCCAACGTCCTGACTTTC. It yields the protein CATSRAWATLGSGANVLTF. Complete variable domain (other parts from reference TRBV15 and TRBJ2-6): DAMVIQNPRYQVTQFGKPVTLSCSQTLNHNVMYWYQQKSSQAPKLLFHYYDKDFNNEADTPDNFQSRRPNTSFCFLDIRSPGLGDTAMYLCATSRAWATLGSGANVLTFGAGSRLTVL.

V and J are TRBV16 and TRBJ2-4, with a tentative D call TRBD2 (6 bases). Trimming took 6 bases from V and 7 from J, leaving 10 bases between them. Germline V gene lookup returns CDR1 KGHSY and CDR2 FQNENV. The CDR3 contains 12 residues. CDR3 bases: TGTGCCAGCAGTAGGGACTTTAACATTCAGTACTTC. It codes for CASSRDFNIQYF.

The chain uses TRBV10-3 and TRBJ2-1; 7 nucleotides agree with TRBD2. The CDR3 is 13 amino acids. Germline V gene lookup returns CDR1 ENHRY and CDR2 SYGVKD. J was trimmed by 8 bases and V by 8 bases; bases with no gene match: 9. The CDR3 nucleotides are TGTGCCATCGGACTAGAGTGGGGAGATGAGCAGTTCTTC. Translation gives CAIGLEWGDEQFF.

The CDR3 region is CSAKNRGQEFF. The CDR3 bases are TGCAGTGCTAAAAACAGGGGGCAGGAGTTCTTC. The chain recombines TRBV20-1 with TRBJ2-1, with 9 bases lining up with TRBD1. Germline CDR1 reads DFQATT; CDR2 reads SNEGSKA (reference sequence). After removal of 4 bases from V and 14 bases from J, the junction contained 6 bases not matched to a gene. This CDR3 has 11 amino acids.

The J gene is TRBJ2-1, the V gene TRBV7-2; 12 bases line up with TRBD2. The germline CDR1 and CDR2 sequences are SGHTA and FQGNSA. J was trimmed by 6 bases and V by 3 bases; bases with no gene match: 3. The CDR3 totals 15 residues. In DNA form, the CDR3 reads TGTGCCAGCAGCTTTCTAGCGGGGGGGCCCAATGAGCAGTTCTTC. Amino acid sequence: CASSFLAGGPNEQFF.

A note on this clone: Other DNA sequences within the sample encode an identical CDR3. V usage is TRBV7-9 and J usage is TRBJ2-7; D is unresolved. The germline gives CDR1 SEHNR, CDR2 FQNEAQ (reference sequence). The CDR3 loop spans 12 amino acids. Trimming removed 1 base at V and 4 bases at J, with 5 bases between. As DNA, the CDR3 is TGTGCCAGCAGCTTAGTTTCTTACGAGCAGTACTTC. It is translated as CASSLVSYEQYF.

The V call is TRBV5-1, the J call TRBJ2-2, with no clear D. V was shortened by 1 base and J by 4 bases, with 11 bases between the two germline ends. The germline gives CDR1 SGHRS, CDR2 YFSETQ. The length of the CDR3 is 15 residues. CDR3 loop: CASSLRTRSTGELFF. CDR3 DNA: TGCGCCAGCAGCTTGCGTACGAGGTCCACCGGGGAGCTGTTTTTT.